This T cell receptor beta chain was captured by sequencing in a study of blood T cell repertoires in COVID-19. Assay: immunoSEQ multiplex PCR; the TCRdb copy retains only in-frame clones and omits some. Here the sample spans 95,000 to 150,000 clones, 85% being singletons. The CDR3 is 15 residues long. Trimming took 5 bases from V and 8 from J, leaving 21 bases between them. CDR1 MNHEY and CDR2 SMNVEV come from the germline V gene (reference sequence). The chain employs TRBV27 and TRBJ1-2; tentative D call: TRBD1 (6 bases). The clonotype was recovered from a man older than 75 with acute or convalescent COVID-19. Specimen: peripheral blood. CDR3 in DNA: TGTGCCAGCAGTCCCCGACAGGCCCCGGGGACGGGCTACACCTTC. It is translated as CASSPRQAPGTGYTF.